This T cell receptor beta chain was captured by sequencing in a study of B cell selection in AIRE deficiency. Study conclusions and caveats: Patient Tconv and Treg cells showed healthy-like TCRBV usage, CDR3 length, diversity. Shared Treg sequences had shorter CDR3s, biased toward rearrangements with few non-templated insertions.

How the authors handled the data: Patients' conventional T cells yielded 85,000 to 120,000 distinct TCRbeta sequences; donors' approximately 1.3x10^5. This table comes from immunoSEQ multiplex PCR, and its TCRdb copy is limited to in-frame clones, with some not included. Clone size and V and J calls were adopted from that table, with D and trimming inferred from the DNA. The sample has tens of thousands of clones, roughly 97% seen once. CDR3 size: 15 residues. Germline V gene data show CDR1 as SEHNR and CDR2 as FQNEAQ (reference sequence). V dropped 7 bases and J dropped 3; count of bases not matched to a gene: 6. Conventional CD4 T cells were sorted as CD4+CD127+ cells. Of note for this clone: Antigen unknown.

The rearrangement uses TRBV7-9 and TRBJ2-3; 11 bases match TRBD1. Sequencing was carried out using conventional CD4+ T cells sorted from PBMCs. This clonotype originated in a human donor with AIRE deficiency. Here the CDR3 reads CASIRDRGKTDTQYF. CDR3 DNA: TGTGCCAGCATCCGGGACAGGGGGAAAACAGATACGCAGTATTTT.